The 22 T cell receptor beta chains reported below all come from one sample, sequenced in a study of blood T cell repertoires in COVID-19. The table came from immunoSEQ multiplex PCR; TCRdb's copy has only in-frame clones and leaves some out. The table shows 200,000 or so clones, with around 90% occurring only once. The sequenced sample consisted of PBMCs or T cells enriched from blood (not recorded which). The receptors derive from a woman aged 18-29 years who had recovered from COVID-19.

The genes are TRBV5-1 and TRBJ2-3, with TRBD1 identical over 10 bases. The CDR3 is 15 amino acids. Germline loops: CDR1 SGHRS, CDR2 YFSETQ. Germline trimming cut 3 bases from V and 5 bases from J; bases unmatched to any gene: 6. The chain's CDR3 is CASSSGQGGRDTQYF. CDR3 nucleotide sequence: TGCGCCAGCAGCTCCGGACAGGGGGGAAGAGATACGCAGTATTTT.

The chain is built from TRBV28 and TRBJ2-1; D gene unclear. Germline CDR1 and CDR2: MDHEN and SYDVKM. The CDR3 is 13 amino acids. V dropped 4 bases and J dropped 5 bases, with 9 bases sitting between them. CDR3 in DNA: TGTGCCAGCAGTTCCCCCCCGGACAATGAGCAGTTCTTC. Residues: CASSSPPDNEQFF. Filled out from reference TRBV28 and TRBJ2-1, the complete variable domain reads DVKVTQSSRYLVKRTGEKVFLECVQDMDHENMFWYRQDPGLGLRLIYFSYDVKMKEKGDIPEGYSVSREKKERFSLILESASTNQTSMYLCASSSPPDNEQFFGPGTRLTVL.

This rearrangement joins TRBV15 to TRBJ1-3; D gene uncertain. The ends were cut back, 0 bases at V and 4 bases at J, with 7 bases in the middle. This CDR3 contains 14 residues. Germline loops: CDR1 LNHNV, CDR2 YYDKDF (reference sequence). DNA of the CDR3: TGTGCCACCAGCAGAGATCGGTGGGGAAACACCATATATTTT. Residues: CATSRDRWGNTIYF.

The chain joins TRBV11-2 to TRBJ2-1, with a tentative D call TRBD2 (6 bases). The CDR3 spans 16 residues. V lost 3 bases to trimming and J lost 7 bases, with 19 bases between them. Germline CDR1 SGHAT, CDR2 FQNNGV. The CDR3 spells CASSLGGPALVNEQFF. Here the CDR3 DNA reads TGTGCCAGCAGCTTGGGGGGACCGGCGTTGGTGAATGAGCAGTTCTTC.

The sample holds one count of this clone. CDR3 protein: CSVVLTGGRSYGELFF. The CDR3 nucleotides are TGCAGCGTGGTGTTGACAGGGGGCAGATCATACGGGGAGCTGTTTTTT. The rearrangement links TRBV29-1 to TRBJ2-2; 10 positions agree with TRBD1. There are 16 residues in the CDR3. V gave up 6 bases and J gave up 7 bases; unmatched junction bases: 14. CDR1 and CDR2 from the germline V gene are SQVTM and ANQGSEA.

The V and J genes are TRBV7-9 and TRBJ2-1, with D perhaps matching TRBD2 (6 bases). This CDR3 comprises 13 residues. Trimming cost V 1 base and J 12 bases, with 13 bases left between them. CDR1 is SEHNR, CDR2 FQNEAQ, per germline (reference sequence). The CDR3 DNA sequence: TGTGCCAGCAGCTTAGGACGGACCGGGGGGCAGTTCTTC. Translation: CASSLGRTGGQFF.

This clone has just one count. The chain uses TRBV21-1 and TRBJ2-7; the table's TRBD2 call for D was not verified on the DNA. TRBV21-1 is termed a pseudogene. CDR3 length: 14 residues. CDR3 sequence reads: CASSNEGESYEQYF. CDR3 in DNA: TGTGCCAGCAGCAACGAGGGAGAATCCTACGAGCAGTACTTC.

This clone was seen only once. The chain has TRBV7-3 and TRBJ2-6, with 9 bases aligning to TRBD1. V lost 1 base, J lost 2 bases, and 21 bases stayed unmatched. CDR1 and CDR2 (germline): SGHTA, FQGTGA. CDR3 size: 23 residues. Here the CDR3 reads CASSLNRDRSEGTGSAGANVLTF. DNA for the CDR3: TGTGCCAGCAGCTTAAATCGGGATCGGAGTGAGGGGACAGGGAGCGCTGGGGCCAACGTCCTGACTTTC.

This rearrangement joins TRBV6-2 or TRBV6-3 to TRBJ1-2, with D possibly matching TRBD1 (5 bases). The CDR3 contains 13 residues. V was pared by 4 bases and J by 9 bases, with 15 bases between. The germline CDR1 and CDR2 sequences are MNHEY and SVGEGT. In DNA form, the CDR3 reads TGTGCCAGCAGTTTCCGGGGGAGTTTTAGCTACACCTTC. Translated: CASSFRGSFSYTF.

This rearrangement joins TRBV5-1 to TRBJ1-6, with D possibly TRBD1 on 6 matching bases. Trimming shortened V by 1 base and J by 5 bases, and 19 bases separated the two germline ends. Per germline, CDR1 SGHRS and CDR2 YFSETQ. CDR3 length equals 18 residues. The CDR3 DNA reads TGCGCCAGCAGCTTGTCGCCCATCAGGGGAAGGGATAATTCACCCCTCCACTTT. Translating it yields CASSLSPIRGRDNSPLHF.

The chain has TRBV15 and TRBJ2-1; D is ambiguous. The CDR3 spans 12 residues. V lost 0 bases and J 9 bases, leaving 6 bases between the germline ends. Germline CDR1 LNHNV, CDR2 YYDKDF (reference sequence). The CDR3 is CATSRERGEQFF. The CDR3 DNA reads as TGTGCCACCAGCAGAGAGCGCGGTGAGCAGTTCTTC.

This rearrangement joins TRBV29-1 to TRBJ1-2, with TRBD1 matching 8 bases. CDR1 and CDR2 from the germline V gene are SQVTM and ANQGSEA. There are 14 residues in the CDR3. V shed 6 bases, J shed 4 bases, and the junction held 10 bases outside the gene matches. Written as DNA, the CDR3 is TGCAGCGTAGCCGACGACAGGGGATCCTATGGCTACACCTTC. The encoded protein is CSVADDRGSYGYTF.

This chain connects TRBV7-3 to TRBJ1-1; TRBD1 matches 7 bases. Losses at the gene ends were 5 bases for V and 5 bases for J; bases not matched to a gene: 8. Germline V lookup: CDR1 SGHTA, CDR2 FQGTGA. The CDR3 totals 14 residues. The CDR3 DNA reads TGTGCCAGCAGCCCGAGACAGGGTCGGACTGAAGCTTTCTTT. Translating it yields CASSPRQGRTEAFF.

V and J are TRBV4-1 and TRBJ1-1, with TRBD1 as a possible D gene (6 bases). The germline V gene encodes CDR1 MGHRA and CDR2 YSYEKL. The CDR3 is 17 amino acids. V was trimmed by 0 bases and J by 5 bases, leaving 19 bases between them. The CDR3 loop is CASSQDPPQGRDTEAFF. The CDR3 DNA sequence: TGCGCCAGCAGCCAAGACCCCCCCCAGGGGAGGGATACTGAAGCTTTCTTT.

This chain links TRBV15 with TRBJ2-7; 7 positions match TRBD2. This CDR3 has 15 residues. Looked up from germline, CDR1 is LNHNV and CDR2 is YYDKDF (reference sequence). The trim removed 0 bases at V and 7 bases at J, leaving 9 bases unmatched. CDR3 loop: CATSRDRGLNTEQYF. The CDR3 region has the DNA TGTGCCACCAGCAGAGATCGGGGACTAAATACGGAGCAGTACTTC.

This chain uses TRBV19 with TRBJ2-1; TRBD1 matches at 7 bases. The V segment lost 11 bases and the J segment 4 bases; nucleotides outside the gene matches: 8. The CDR3 has 13 residues. Germline CDR1 and CDR2: LNHDA and SQIVND (reference sequence). The DNA of the CDR3 is TGTGCCTCAAGGACAGGACATTACAATGAGCAGTTCTTC. Its translation is CASRTGHYNEQFF. Full variable domain (rest looked up from reference TRBV19 and TRBJ2-1): DGGITQSPKYLFRKEGQNVTLSCEQNLNHDAMYWYRQDPGQGLRLIYYSQIVNDFQKGDIAEGYSVSREKKESFPLTVTSAQKNPTAFYLCASRTGHYNEQFFGPGTRLTVL.

The J gene is TRBJ1-2, the V gene TRBV6-5; the D gene is possibly TRBD1 (5 bases). The CDR3 runs to 11 residues. Germline V lookup: CDR1 MNHEY, CDR2 SVGAGI. V was pared by 6 bases and J by 4 bases, with 6 bases between. The CDR3 is CASRTGYGYTF. DNA of the CDR3: TGTGCCAGCAGAACAGGCTATGGCTACACCTTC.

This sequence joins TRBV28 and TRBJ2-3; TRBD1 agrees at 8 bases. CDR3 length: 13 residues. Per the germline V gene, CDR1 is MDHEN and CDR2 is SYDVKM. Trimming at V came to 8 bases and at J to 2 bases, leaving 3 bases not matched to a gene. CDR3 nucleotides: TGTGCCAGCCAGGGGGCGCTCACAGATACGCAGTATTTT. Translating gives CASQGALTDTQYF. Variable domain in full (rest from reference TRBV28 and TRBJ2-3): DVKVTQSSRYLVKRTGEKVFLECVQDMDHENMFWYRQDPGLGLRLIYFSYDVKMKEKGDIPEGYSVSREKKERFSLILESASTNQTSMYLCASQGALTDTQYFGPGTRLTVL.

The rearrangement links TRBV18 to TRBJ1-1; weak D call: TRBD1 (5 bases). Trimming removed 3 bases from V and 2 bases from J, with 10 bases in between. The CDR3 is 14 amino acids. Per the germline V gene, CDR1 is KGHSH and CDR2 is LQKENI. CDR3 amino acids: CASSPTDINTEAFF. CDR3 bases: TGTGCCAGCTCACCGACGGACATAAACACTGAAGCTTTCTTT.

Of note for this clone: The sample holds other DNA sequences that translate to the same CDR3. This chain joins TRBV2 and TRBJ1-2, with TRBD1 matching 12 bases. The length of the CDR3 is 15 residues. CDR1 is SNHLY, CDR2 FYNNEI, per germline. The trim removed 3 bases at V and 6 bases at J, leaving 5 bases unmatched. CDR3 coding DNA: TGTGCCAGCAGTGAGGGACAGGGGGCGTTCGATGGCTACACCTTC. This translates into CASSEGQGAFDGYTF. The full variable domain, in which reference TRBV2 and TRBJ1-2 provide the parts outside the CDR3, is EPEVTQTPSHQVTQMGQEVILRCVPISNHLYFYWYRQILGQKVEFLVSFYNNEISEKSEIFDDQFSVERPDGSNFTLKIRSTKLEDSAMYFCASSEGQGAFDGYTFGSGTRLTVV.

The chain combines TRBV6-5 with TRBJ1-2; TRBD1 aligns across 9 bases. CDR3 length: 14 amino acids. In germline, CDR1 is MNHEY, CDR2 SVGAGI. The V and J ends lost 2 bases and 9 bases, in that order; junction bases with no gene match: 7. The CDR3, as DNA: TGTGCCAGCAGTTACCTAGGACAGGGGACGAGCTACACCTTC. Amino acids: CASSYLGQGTSYTF.

A few counts support this clone. The V call is TRBV6-4, the J call TRBJ2-1, with TRBD2 identical over 9 bases. CDR3 size: 16 residues. After removal of 6 bases from V and 5 bases from J, the junction contained 11 bases not matched to a gene. CDR1 is MRHNA, CDR2 SNTAGT, per germline. CDR3 residues: CASSPNEASGDNEQFF. The CDR3, as DNA: TGTGCCAGCAGCCCCAATGAGGCTAGCGGGGACAATGAGCAGTTCTTC.